The 30 T cell receptor beta chains reported below all come from one sample, sequenced in a study of vaccination and CD4 T cells after COVID-19. The treatment was: roughly 10-day PBMC culture with coronavirus spike peptide pools or control peptides (ViraFEST assay). Which antigens these TCRs recognize remains unknown. Scientists ran DNA taken from cultured CD4+ T cells through the Oncomine TCR Beta short-read assay for sequencing. TCRdb re-analysed the PCR reads in MiXCR, keeping a single row per CDR3 protein. The sample lists 9,500 to 11,000 distinct CDR3 sequences, 25% to 35% occurring once. This specimen was CD4+ T cells from blood, cultured in vitro, taken after SARS-CoV-2 vaccination. The source of these receptors is a human donor who had recovered from COVID-19.

The CDR3 DNA is TGCGCCAGCAGTCTGCAAAACGGCTACAATGAGCAGTTCTTC. This codes for CASSLQNGYNEQFF. The V call is TRBV5-1, the J call TRBJ2-1, with D unresolved. This CDR3 contains 14 residues. Germline V gene data show CDR1 as SGHRS and CDR2 as YFSETQ. The V end lost 5 bases, the J end lost 3 bases, and 12 bases lay between the germline ends.

The genes are TRBV21-1 and TRBJ2-2; TRBD1 reflects the table's D call only, with no check against the DNA. TRBV21-1 is annotated as a pseudogene. The CDR3 contains 18 residues. The CDR3 protein is CASSNHGMGQGNTGELFF. The CDR3 DNA is TGTGCCAGCAGCAATCACGGCATGGGACAGGGGAACACCGGGGAGCTGTTTTTT.

In this sample, this clonotype turned up a few times. The chain links TRBV19 to TRBJ2-1; TRBD2 is a possible D gene (6 bases). V lost 2 bases and J 1 base, leaving 12 bases between the germline ends. This CDR3 has 16 residues. CDR1 and CDR2 from the germline V gene are LNHDA and SQIVND (reference sequence). The CDR3 region is CASSISDSGSYNEQFF. The CDR3 region has the DNA TGTGCCAGTAGTATAAGTGATAGCGGTTCCTACAATGAGCAGTTCTTC. Using reference TRBV19 and TRBJ2-1 for the parts outside the CDR3, the full variable domain is DGGITQSPKYLFRKEGQNVTLSCEQNLNHDAMYWYRQDPGQGLRLIYYSQIVNDFQKGDIAEGYSVSREKKESFPLTVTSAQKNPTAFYLCASSISDSGSYNEQFFGPGTRLTVL.

The genes are TRBV24-1 and TRBJ2-7; the D gene is possibly TRBD2 (7 bases). This CDR3 spans 16 amino acids. Germline V gene data show CDR1 as KGHDR and CDR2 as SFDVKD. Deletions cut 9 bases from V and 2 bases from J, with 22 bases between. The CDR3 nucleotides read TGTGCCACCGGGGGGGCGGAGGTAGCCGTAACCTACGAGCAGTACTTC. Translation gives CATGGAEVAVTYEQYF.

This clonotype was seen a handful of times. V gene TRBV21-1 combines with J gene TRBJ2-4; the table's D call TRBD1 went unverified against the DNA. TRBV21-1 is a pseudogene segment. CDR3 length equals 19 residues. The CDR3 protein is CASSIAAPFEMGAKNIQYF. The CDR3 DNA reads as TGTGCCAGCAGCATTGCGGCCCCGTTTGAGATGGGGGCCAAAAACATTCAGTACTTC.

The chain joins TRBV11-3 to TRBJ2-7, with 8 bases aligning to TRBD1. Losses at the gene ends were 2 bases for V and 7 bases for J; bases not matched to a gene: 16. CDR3 length: 17 residues. CDR1 is SGHNT and CDR2 is YENEEA in the germline V gene. The CDR3 DNA is TGTGCCAGCAGCTTACCCTTCCTACAGGGGGAAATAGGAGAGCAGTACTTC. This gives the protein CASSLPFLQGEIGEQYF.

V is TRBV5-1 and J is TRBJ2-3; D unresolved. CDR1 and CDR2 (germline): SGHRS, YFSETQ. The V end was cut by 1 base, the J end by 0 bases, with 9 bases between. The CDR3 contains 15 residues. The CDR3 loop is CASSLKTRSTDTQYF. CDR3 sequence (DNA): TGCGCCAGCAGCTTGAAGACGAGAAGCACAGATACGCAGTATTTT.

V gene TRBV28 combines with J gene TRBJ2-3; 11 nucleotides match TRBD2. J was trimmed by 2 bases and V by 4 bases; bases with no gene match: 5. CDR1 is MDHEN and CDR2 is SYDVKM in the germline V gene. This CDR3 region has 16 residues. In nucleotides, the CDR3 is TGTGCCAGCAGTTCCCGGGGACTAGCGGACACAGATACGCAGTATTTT. It encodes CASSSRGLADTDTQYF.

This clonotype was counted only a few times. The chain joins TRBV6-2 or TRBV6-3 to TRBJ1-5; 7 bases map to TRBD1. The CDR3 covers 11 residues. Germline assignment: CDR1 MNHEY and CDR2 SVGEGT. Germline trimming cut 6 bases from V and 9 bases from J; bases unmatched to any gene: 2. The CDR3 sequence is CASRTGSPQHF. Written as DNA, the CDR3 is TGTGCCAGCAGGACAGGGTCGCCCCAGCATTTT.

By share of the sample, this clonotype is large. J is TRBJ2-2 and V is TRBV7-3; 9 nucleotides align to TRBD1. The V gene's germline CDR1 is SGHTA and CDR2 FQGTGA. The CDR3 spans 19 residues. Trimming removed 0 bases from V and 3 bases from J; junction bases left unmatched: 11. The CDR3 reads CASSLTPLFGQGYTGELFF. The CDR3 nucleotides read TGTGCCAGCAGCTTAACCCCCCTGTTTGGACAGGGGTACACCGGGGAGCTGTTTTTT.

This clonotype is categorized as large. The rearrangement joins TRBV19 to TRBJ1-5, with D perhaps matching TRBD1 (6 bases). The length of the CDR3 is 16 residues. CDR1 LNHDA and CDR2 SQIVND come from the germline V gene (reference sequence). V was pared by 1 base and J by 1 base, with 11 bases between. CDR3 in DNA: TGTGCCAGTAGTATAGTAACCAGGGGAAGCAATCAGCCCCAGCATTTT. Its translation is CASSIVTRGSNQPQHF.

V and J are TRBV11-2 and TRBJ2-3; no definite D call. Germline assignment: CDR1 SGHAT and CDR2 FQNNGV. The V end lost 7 bases, the J end lost 1 base, and 15 bases lay between the germline ends. This CDR3 comprises 15 residues. This CDR3 reads CASTDSRRRTDTQYF. DNA of the CDR3: TGTGCCAGCACCGATTCGCGGAGACGCACAGATACGCAGTATTTT.

The chain combines TRBV29-1 with TRBJ2-7, with TRBD1 identical over 8 bases. CDR3 length: 13 amino acids. Germline CDR1 is SQVTM and CDR2 is ANQGSEA. V shed 4 bases and J 4 bases; nucleotides not matched to a gene: 6. Written as DNA, the CDR3 is TGCAGCGTTGTGGGACAGGCGAATTACGAGCAGTACTTC. Encoded protein: CSVVGQANYEQYF.

The chain recombines TRBV12-3 or TRBV12-4 with TRBJ2-7; 7 bases match TRBD1. The junction had 6 bases not matched to a gene; V was cut back by 7 bases and J by 0 bases. The CDR3 extends over 14 amino acids. This CDR3 reads CASTPGQHSYEQYF. Here the CDR3 DNA reads TGTGCCAGCACCCCGGGACAGCACTCCTACGAGCAGTACTTC.

The chain uses TRBV6-1 and TRBJ2-1; tentatively, D is TRBD2 (6 bases). Deletions cut 6 bases from V and 3 bases from J, with 15 bases between. The CDR3 covers 15 residues. Germline-derived CDR1 and CDR2 are MNHNS and SASEGT. CDR3 nucleotide sequence: TGTGCCAGCAGGTCTCTCGGGACTGGCTACAATGAGCAGTTCTTC. Its translation: CASRSLGTGYNEQFF.

This clonotype has only a few counts. The chain carries TRBV20-1 and TRBJ2-2, with D uncertain. The CDR3 spans 14 residues. Germline V gene data show CDR1 as DFQATT and CDR2 as SNEGSKA (reference sequence). Trimming pared 3 bases from V and 3 bases from J, leaving 11 bases between. The CDR3 protein is CSARSTPYTGELFF. CDR3 sequence (DNA): TGCAGTGCTAGGTCCACCCCCTACACCGGGGAGCTGTTTTTT.

V usage is TRBV5-1 and J usage is TRBJ2-3, with D perhaps being TRBD1 or TRBD2 (6 bases each). Germline loops: CDR1 SGHRS, CDR2 YFSETQ. V shed 5 bases and J shed 4 bases, with 17 bases lying between them. This CDR3 region has 15 residues. The CDR3 DNA reads as TGCGCCAGCAGGCGTACAGGGACGGGGGCAGATACGCAGTATTTT. This encodes CASRRTGTGADTQYF.

The chain is built from TRBV20-1 and TRBJ2-3; either TRBD1 or TRBD2 may fit D (5 bases each). V lost 5 bases, J lost 2 bases, and 23 bases lay in between. This CDR3 comprises 17 residues. Germline V lookup: CDR1 DFQATT, CDR2 SNEGSKA (reference sequence). CDR3 amino acids: CSAPRRPPWDVTDTQYF. As DNA, the CDR3 is TGCAGTGCTCCCCGACGCCCCCCCTGGGACGTCACAGATACGCAGTATTTT.

The rearrangement uses TRBV30 and TRBJ2-7, with TRBD1 matching 7 bases. The germline gives CDR1 GTSNPN, CDR2 SVGIG (reference sequence). This CDR3 spans 14 amino acids. J gave up 0 bases and V 0 bases, and 2 bases lay outside the gene matches. CDR3 protein: CAWSVGTASYEQYF. The DNA for the CDR3 is TGTGCCTGGAGTGTGGGGACAGCCTCCTACGAGCAGTACTTC.

The table lists this clonotype with a few counts. The chain is built from TRBV20-1 and TRBJ1-1, with a possible D match to TRBD1 (5 bases). Deletions cut 3 bases from V and 4 bases from J, with 12 bases between. Germline V gene data show CDR1 as DFQATT and CDR2 as SNEGSKA (reference sequence). This CDR3 has 13 residues. The CDR3 loop reads CSASRTMVTEAFF. The CDR3, as DNA: TGCAGTGCTAGTCGGACAATGGTCACTGAAGCTTTCTTT.

This clonotype occurred a few times. V is TRBV6-1 and J is TRBJ2-3, with TRBD1 matching over 10 bases. CDR1 and CDR2 (germline): MNHNS, SASEGT. J gave up 2 bases and V 9 bases, and 20 bases lay outside the gene matches. This CDR3 region has 19 residues. CDR3: CASKLVDFRDRGFTDTQYF. In DNA form, the CDR3 reads TGTGCCAGTAAGCTAGTCGATTTCCGGGACAGGGGCTTCACAGATACGCAGTATTTT.

This chain uses TRBV4-3 with TRBJ1-6, with D uncertain. Trimming shortened V by 4 bases and J by 5 bases, and 15 bases separated the two germline ends. CDR1 and CDR2 from the germline V gene are LGHNA and YSLEER. This CDR3 is built from 16 residues. CDR3 sequence (DNA): TGCGCCAGCAGCCTGAACTGGCAGATTAATAATTCACCCCTCCACTTT. It yields the protein CASSLNWQINNSPLHF.

The J gene is TRBJ2-1, the V gene TRBV7-2; 8 bases match TRBD2. Germline V gene data show CDR1 as SGHTA and CDR2 as FQGNSA. V shed 5 bases, J shed 5 bases, and the junction held 8 bases outside the gene matches. The CDR3 has 15 amino acids. In nucleotides, the CDR3 is TGTGCCAGCAGCCGCGGGGGAGCGGGGGACAATGAGCAGTTCTTC. Protein: CASSRGGAGDNEQFF.

This clonotype was seen a few times. In nucleotides, the CDR3 is TGTGCCAGCAGCGGCGGGCGCTCTAGCACAGATACGCAGTATTTT. Its translation is CASSGGRSSTDTQYF. The V and J genes are TRBV7-2 and TRBJ2-3; possibly TRBD2 for D (5 bases). The germline V and J ends were trimmed by 5 bases and 0 bases, with 12 bases remaining between them. The CDR3 sequence is 15 residues long. Germline-derived CDR1 and CDR2 are SGHTA and FQGNSA.

This chain uses TRBV2 with TRBJ2-5; 11 bases are a match to TRBD2. Trimming at V came to 1 base and at J to 5 bases, leaving 9 bases not matched to a gene. Germline V CDR1 and CDR2: SNHLY, FYNNEI. The CDR3 is 17 residues long. CDR3 region: CASSEGLLAGARETQYF. The CDR3 DNA is TGTGCCAGCAGTGAAGGGTTACTAGCGGGAGCGCGGGAGACCCAGTACTTC.

A remark on this clonotype: At one boundary the junction diverges from the germline segment, which might be a read error. The rearrangement joins TRBV7-2 to TRBJ2-5; 14 bases fit TRBD2. The CDR3 covers 16 residues. Germline CDR1 SGHTA, CDR2 FQGNSA. DNA for the CDR3: TGTGCCAGCGGCTTGGGACTAGCGGGGGCCCAAGAGACCCAGTACTTC. It encodes CASGLGLAGAQETQYF. The full variable domain, completed using reference TRBV7-2 and TRBJ2-5, is GAGVSQSPSNKVTEKGKDVELRCDPISGHTALYWYRQSLGQGLEFLIYFQGNSAPDKSGLPSDRFSAERTGGSVSTLTIQRTQQEDSAVYLCASGLGLAGAQETQYFGPGTRLLVL.

A few counts support this clonotype. The genes are TRBV19 and TRBJ2-3; 8 nucleotides match TRBD2. Germline values: CDR1 LNHDA, CDR2 SQIVND (reference sequence). The CDR3 has 16 amino acids. The V and J ends lost 4 bases and 5 bases, in that order; junction bases with no gene match: 11. The CDR3 sequence: CASSTSRGLAGDTQYF. The CDR3, as DNA: TGTGCCAGTAGTACCTCCCGCGGACTAGCAGGAGATACGCAGTATTTT.

This clonotype was counted a few times. The chain joins TRBV20-1 to TRBJ2-3; weak D call: TRBD2 (6 bases). The V end lost 5 bases, the J end lost 0 bases, and 9 bases lay between the germline ends. Germline CDR1 is DFQATT and CDR2 is SNEGSKA (reference sequence). The CDR3 runs 13 residues. This chain's CDR3 is CSAVAVSTDTQYF. DNA of the CDR3: TGCAGTGCTGTAGCGGTAAGCACAGATACGCAGTATTTT.

The CDR3 coding sequence is TGTGCCAGCAGTAGAGGTGGAGGGACTAACTATGGCTACACCTTC. It translates to CASSRGGGTNYGYTF. V is TRBV28 and J is TRBJ1-2; no clear D gene. The CDR3 is 15 amino acids. The V gene's germline CDR1 is MDHEN and CDR2 SYDVKM. V dropped 5 bases and J dropped 0 bases, with 13 bases sitting between them.

This rearrangement joins TRBV10-3 to TRBJ1-1; D is possibly TRBD1 (6 bases). The CDR3 is made up of 14 amino acids. V lost 7 bases and J lost 5, with 17 bases in between. Germline V CDR1 and CDR2: ENHRY, SYGVKD. The CDR3, as DNA: TGTGCCATCAATTCACGCGGGGGGCGAACTGAAGCTTTCTTT. Translating gives CAINSRGGRTEAFF.